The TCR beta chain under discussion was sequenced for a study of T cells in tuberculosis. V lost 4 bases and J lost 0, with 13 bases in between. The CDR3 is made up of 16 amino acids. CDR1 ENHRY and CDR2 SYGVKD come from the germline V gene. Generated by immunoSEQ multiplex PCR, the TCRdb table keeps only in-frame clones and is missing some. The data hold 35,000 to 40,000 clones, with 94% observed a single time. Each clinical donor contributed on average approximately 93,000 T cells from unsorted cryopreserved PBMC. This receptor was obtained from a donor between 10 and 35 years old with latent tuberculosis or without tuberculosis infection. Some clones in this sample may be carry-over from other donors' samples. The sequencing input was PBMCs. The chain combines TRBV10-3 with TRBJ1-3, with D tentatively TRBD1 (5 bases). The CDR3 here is CAISGQDTSSGNTIYF. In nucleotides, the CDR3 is TGTGCCATCAGTGGGCAGGACACGAGCTCTGGAAACACCATATATTTT.